This TCR beta chain was sequenced for a study of human T cells and chemical hapten exposure. Study overall: Each patient's scalp received weekly diphenylcyclopropenone throughout the approximately 23-week study.

As to this clonotype: Its antigen is not known.

TCRdb re-called the RACE reads through MiXCR, storing one row per CDR3 protein. Counted here are 50,000 to 65,000 distinct CDR3 sequences, approximately 7% occurring once; the ten biggest clones make up over 1.5%. Overall study results and limits: DPC sensitization did not alter TCRs above 1 in 1000 frequency.

The CDR3 spans 16 residues. CDR1 is MNHNY, CDR2 SVGAGI, per germline (reference sequence). V was cut by 0 bases and J by 4 bases, with 15 bases left in between. Time point meaning: pre-sensitization, week 0. Treatment reported: therapeutic diphenylcyclopropenone sensitization with weekly scalp DPC. The sample here was whole blood, taken in connection with sensitization to the hapten diphenylcyclopropenone (DPC). The chain links TRBV6-6 to TRBJ1-2; D is possibly TRBD1 (5 bases). This receptor was obtained from a woman in her thirties with alopecia areata. Some clones in this sample may be carry-over from other donors' samples. Here the CDR3 reads CASSYSPGAGVYGYTF. In DNA form, the CDR3 reads TGTGCCAGCAGTTACTCGCCTGGAGCGGGGGTCTATGGCTACACCTTC.